These 2 T cell receptor beta chains originate from one sample sequenced in a study of early T cells in non-severe SARS-CoV-2 infection. MiXCR was run by TCRdb on the 5' RACE reads, yielding one entry per CDR3 protein. The sample lists 62,000 or so distinct CDR3 sequences, almost 9.5% occurring once. The sequenced material came from whole blood. The receptors stem from an adult who was a healthcare worker with PCR-confirmed SARS-CoV-2 infection or an uninfected control (not recorded which).

This sequence joins TRBV20-1 and TRBJ1-6; 9 bases fit TRBD1. The V and J ends lost 4 bases and 5 bases, in that order; junction bases with no gene match: 6. The CDR3 consists of 15 residues. Germline V gives CDR1 DFQATT, CDR2 SNEGSKA (reference sequence). The CDR3 reads CSAKRQGVDNSPLHF. The DNA of the CDR3 is TGCAGTGCTAAAAGACAGGGGGTTGATAATTCACCCCTCCACTTT.

The rearrangement joins TRBV6-2 or TRBV6-3 to TRBJ1-6; 8 positions agree with TRBD1. Germline V gene data show CDR1 as MNHEY and CDR2 as SVGEGT. This CDR3 contains 14 residues. Trimming removed 4 bases from V and 8 bases from J; junction bases left unmatched: 4. CDR3 in amino acids: CASSFRQGYSPLHF. In DNA form, the CDR3 reads TGTGCCAGCAGTTTCCGACAGGGGTATTCACCCCTCCACTTT.